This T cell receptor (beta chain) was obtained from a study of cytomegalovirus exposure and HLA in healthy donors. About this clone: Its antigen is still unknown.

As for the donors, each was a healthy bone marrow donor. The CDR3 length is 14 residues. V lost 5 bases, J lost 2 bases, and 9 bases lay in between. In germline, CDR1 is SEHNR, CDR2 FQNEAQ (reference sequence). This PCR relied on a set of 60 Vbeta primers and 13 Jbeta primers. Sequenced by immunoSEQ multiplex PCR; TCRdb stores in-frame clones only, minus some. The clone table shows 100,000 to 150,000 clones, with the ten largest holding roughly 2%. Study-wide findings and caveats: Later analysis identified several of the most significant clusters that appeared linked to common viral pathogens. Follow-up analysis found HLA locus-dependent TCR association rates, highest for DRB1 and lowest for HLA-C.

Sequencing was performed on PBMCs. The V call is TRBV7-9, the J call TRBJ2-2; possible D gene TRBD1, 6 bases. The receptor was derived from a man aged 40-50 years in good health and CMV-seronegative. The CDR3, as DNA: TGTGCCAGCAGCCAGGGGAAAAACACCGGGGAGCTGTTTTTT. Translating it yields CASSQGKNTGELFF.